This TCR beta chain was found in a study of beta chain features in type 1 diabetes. Reverse transcribing all isolated RNA meant expressed TCRB transcripts were sequenced. TCRdb's table, derived via immunoSEQ multiplex PCR, lists solely in-frame clones and lacks some. The table shows about 260,000 clones, with 20% to 25% occurring only once. A remark on this clone: Its antigen is unknown.

Study-wide results and caveats: There was a moderate but significant shortening of TCRB CDR3s in all four CD4+ subsets of Type 1 diabetes patients.

Trimming shortened V by 0 bases and J by 5 bases, and 16 bases separated the two germline ends. This CDR3 is 16 amino acids long. CDR1 and CDR2 (germline): MNHEY, SMNVEV (reference sequence). The sequenced material came from naive CD4+ T cells from blood. The V and J genes are TRBV27 and TRBJ1-1; a possible D gene is TRBD1 (6 bases). The origin of this receptor is a woman aged 30 to 39 with type 1 diabetes. The CDR3 is CASSLSVQGWGTEAFF. Written as DNA, the CDR3 is TGTGCCAGCAGTTTATCGGTGCAGGGGTGGGGTACTGAAGCTTTCTTT.